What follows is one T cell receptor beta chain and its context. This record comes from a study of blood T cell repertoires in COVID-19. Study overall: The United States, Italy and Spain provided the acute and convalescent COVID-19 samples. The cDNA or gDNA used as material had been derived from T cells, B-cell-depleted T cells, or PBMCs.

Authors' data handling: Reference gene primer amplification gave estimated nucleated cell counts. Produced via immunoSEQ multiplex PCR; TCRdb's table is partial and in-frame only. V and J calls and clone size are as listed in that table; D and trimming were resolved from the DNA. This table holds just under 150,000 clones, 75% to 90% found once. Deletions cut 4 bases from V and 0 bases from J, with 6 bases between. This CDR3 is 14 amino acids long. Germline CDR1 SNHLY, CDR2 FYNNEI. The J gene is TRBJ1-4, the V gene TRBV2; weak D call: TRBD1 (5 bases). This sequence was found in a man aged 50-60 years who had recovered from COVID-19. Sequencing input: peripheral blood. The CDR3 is CASSAGPTNEKLFF. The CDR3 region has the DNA TGTGCCAGCAGTGCAGGGCCAACTAATGAAAAACTGTTTTTT.